This T cell receptor (beta chain) was sequenced during a study of blood T cells in healthy people across ages. Study at large: About one barcoded beta molecule per two T cells came from capture by template switching. Study-level results: Diversity estimates drawn from one million T cells were deemed underestimates.

A note on this clonotype: The antigen remains unidentified.

V gave up 4 bases and J gave up 1 base; unmatched junction bases: 6. Germline CDR1 reads LGHNA; CDR2 reads YSLEER. The CDR3 spans 16 residues. A second about 7 to 12 cycle PCR used barcoded and J-beta primers. Carrying 12 random nucleotides, a template-switch adaptor labeled each individual cDNA molecule. CDR3-containing paired-end reads numbering at least 2.5 million came from each sample. Using its own MiXCR run on the 5' RACE reads, TCRdb lists one record per CDR3 protein. The sample shows about a million distinct CDR3 sequences, 35% to 40% of them seen only once. The chain is built from TRBV4-3 and TRBJ2-2, with TRBD1 matching over 7 bases. Sequenced input: blood. This TCR was sampled from a man between 18 and 29 years old in good health. CDR3 region: CASSRLGTENTGELFF. As DNA, the CDR3 is TGCGCCAGCAGCCGTCTTGGGACAGAGAACACCGGGGAGCTGTTTTTT.